The 10 T cell receptor beta chains presented below share a single source sample, sequenced in a study of identical twins. TCRdb processed the 5' RACE reads anew with MiXCR; each CDR3 protein has one entry. The sample contains roughly 720,000 distinct CDR3 sequences, 15% to 20% of which appear only once. The same data also contributed to another study, on T cells expressing NK-cell markers.

The specimen sequenced was PBMCs. The receptors were sampled from a young woman in good health.

This clonotype has a handful of counts. The chain combines TRBV20-1 with TRBJ2-7, with TRBD2 matching over 10 bases. Losses at the gene ends were 6 bases for V and 4 bases for J; bases not matched to a gene: 6. The CDR3 sequence is 13 residues long. The germline V gene has CDR1 DFQATT and CDR2 SNEGSKA (reference sequence). The CDR3 DNA follows: TGCAGTGCCACAGGACTAGCGGTTTACGAGCAGTACTTC. Protein: CSATGLAVYEQYF.

The chain joins TRBV12-3 or TRBV12-4 to TRBJ1-2; 7 bases agree with TRBD1. Unmatched junction bases numbered 7, after V lost 4 bases and J lost 8 bases. This CDR3 has 13 residues. Written as DNA, the CDR3 is TGTGCCAGCAGTTATCGGACAGGAGAAGGCTACACCTTC. Translated, it gives CASSYRTGEGYTF.

This clonotype came up many times. The chain combines TRBV7-9 with TRBJ2-3; D not certain. Germline CDR1 SEHNR, CDR2 FQNEAQ (reference sequence). The V end was cut by 5 bases, the J end by 4 bases, with 7 bases between. The CDR3 runs to 12 residues. CDR3 protein: CASSPEADTQYF. CDR3 sequence (DNA): TGTGCCAGCAGCCCTGAGGCAGATACGCAGTATTTT.

This clonotype was counted between two and nine times. This chain uses TRBV20-1 with TRBJ2-1; 11 bases fit TRBD2. The CDR3 loop spans 15 amino acids. Germline values: CDR1 DFQATT, CDR2 SNEGSKA (reference sequence). With V trimmed by 1 base and J by 7 bases, 6 bases remained unmatched. The CDR3 coding sequence is TGCAGTGCTAGAGGACTAGCGGGAAAAGGGAATGAGCAGTTCTTC. Residues: CSARGLAGKGNEQFF.

The table lists this clonotype with a few counts. The genes are TRBV12-3 or TRBV12-4 and TRBJ2-1, with 13 bases fitting TRBD2. V dropped 6 bases and J dropped 8; count of bases not matched to a gene: 4. This CDR3 is built from 14 residues. The CDR3 nucleotides are TGTGCCAGCAGGCAGACTAGCGGGAGGTATGAGCAGTTCTTC. Translation: CASRQTSGRYEQFF.

The gene calls are TRBV20-1 and TRBJ2-7; D possibly corresponds to TRBD1 (5 bases). Germline-derived CDR1 and CDR2 are DFQATT and SNEGSKA (reference sequence). The CDR3 is 14 amino acids. The ends were cut back, 3 bases at V and 2 bases at J, with 14 bases in the middle. The CDR3 DNA reads as TGCAGTGCTAGGTCGTCAGGGTGGACCTACGAGCAGTACTTC. It specifies CSARSSGWTYEQYF.

The chain is built from TRBV12-3 or TRBV12-4 and TRBJ1-1; TRBD1 agrees at 9 bases. CDR3 length: 13 amino acids. The ends lost 5 bases at V and 11 bases at J; junction bases unmatched: 9. The CDR3 here is CASSSTGGLGAFF. The DNA of the CDR3 is TGTGCCAGCAGTAGCACAGGGGGCTTGGGTGCTTTCTTT.

This clonotype has a handful of counts. The chain links TRBV15 to TRBJ2-2; D is perhaps TRBD2 (6 bases). The CDR3 runs to 22 residues. Trimming took off 4 bases at V and 5 bases at J, with 35 bases between the two ends. Germline assignment: CDR1 LNHNV and CDR2 YYDKDF (reference sequence). The CDR3 protein is CATSIPTATTETSGFRTGELFF. The CDR3 bases are TGTGCCACCAGCATCCCGACCGCGACTACAGAGACTAGTGGCTTTAGAACCGGGGAGCTGTTTTTT. Together with reference TRBV15 and TRBJ2-2, the CDR3 gives the full variable domain: DAMVIQNPRYQVTQFGKPVTLSCSQTLNHNVMYWYQQKSSQAPKLLFHYYDKDFNNEADTPDNFQSRRPNTSFCFLDIRSPGLGDTAMYLCATSIPTATTETSGFRTGELFFGEGSRLTVL.

This clonotype was observed a few times. The chain recombines TRBV24-1 with TRBJ2-1; TRBD2 matches at 10 bases. CDR1 is KGHDR and CDR2 is SFDVKD in the germline V gene. CDR3 length equals 16 residues. The V and J ends lost 3 bases and 8 bases, in that order; junction bases with no gene match: 9. CDR3 nucleotide sequence: TGTGCCACCAGTGATCCGAGCGGGGGGGCGGTCGATGAGCAGTTCTTC. Amino acid sequence: CATSDPSGGAVDEQFF.

The sample holds a few counts of this clonotype. The V gene is TRBV6-1, the J gene TRBJ1-2; 10 bases map to TRBD1. CDR3 length: 15 amino acids. Germline V CDR1 and CDR2: MNHNS, SASEGT. Losses at the gene ends were 5 bases for V and 4 bases for J; bases not matched to a gene: 7. The CDR3 DNA is TGTGCCAGCAGTCTAGGACAGGGGGGTTTCTATGGCTACACCTTC. Its translation is CASSLGQGGFYGYTF.